This T cell receptor beta chain was captured by sequencing in a study of Graves' ophthalmopathy and Graves' hyperthyroidism. Trimming pared 5 bases from V and 2 bases from J, leaving 16 bases between. The CDR3 sequence is 15 residues long. RNA transcripts were the template, and TCR beta CDR3 regions were amplified from them. Amplification began with first-round RT-PCR using HTBI primers, then second-round multiplex PCR was performed. TCRdb recomputed calls from the multiplex PCR reads with MiXCR, one row per CDR3 protein. The sample has 150,000 or so distinct CDR3 sequences; 37% are singletons. Sequencing was carried out using peripheral blood. The chain couples TRBV12-3 or TRBV12-4 to TRBJ2-7, with a possible D match to TRBD1 (6 bases). This receptor was obtained from a woman aged 40 to 50 with Graves' ophthalmopathy. CDR3 nucleotide sequence: TGTGCCAGCAGTCTAGTTACAGGGAGACCCTACGAGCAGTACTTC. It translates to CASSLVTGRPYEQYF.